Many counts were recorded for the clone carrying this T cell receptor beta chain. Its specificity is not known. Findings and limits, study-wide: Tumor-infiltrating Treg TCR alpha and beta sequences overlapped most with tumor naive CD4+ T cells, then blood naive. Tumor memory CD4+ T cell TCR gene usage clustered with blood and lymph node memory CD4+ cells and lymph node naive CD4+ cells.

After constant-region reverse-primer amplification, full-length variable regions underwent semi-nested PCR with Nested Universal Primer A. TCRdb recomputed calls from the 5' RACE reads with MiXCR, one row per CDR3 protein. The top ten clones hold 3.5% to 4% of a sample with approximately 44,000 distinct CDR3 sequences, roughly 27% of them seen once. Trimming left V 5 bases short and J 5 bases short, with 17 bases between. From germline, CDR1 is SGHKS and CDR2 YYEKEE (reference sequence). The CDR3 consists of 14 residues. The chain joins TRBV5-5 to TRBJ2-7, with D possibly matching TRBD1 (6 bases). Material: memory CD4+ T cells sorted from a lymph node. Subset defined: memory CD4+ T cells, CD4+CD45RO+CD25-. This receptor was taken from a female donor with breast cancer. The CDR3 protein is CASRPNRANHEQYF. CDR3 sequence (DNA): TGTGCCAGCAGACCTAACAGGGCTAACCACGAGCAGTACTTC.